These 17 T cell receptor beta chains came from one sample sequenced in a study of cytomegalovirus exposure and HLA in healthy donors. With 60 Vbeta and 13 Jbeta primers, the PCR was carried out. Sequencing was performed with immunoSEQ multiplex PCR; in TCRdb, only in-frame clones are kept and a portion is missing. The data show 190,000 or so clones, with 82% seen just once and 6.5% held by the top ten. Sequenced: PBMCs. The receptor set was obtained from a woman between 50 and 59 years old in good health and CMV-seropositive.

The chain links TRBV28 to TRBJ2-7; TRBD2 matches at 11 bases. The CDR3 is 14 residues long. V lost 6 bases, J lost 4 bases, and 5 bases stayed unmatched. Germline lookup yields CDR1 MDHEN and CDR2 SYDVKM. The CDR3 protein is CASRKRLAGYEQYF. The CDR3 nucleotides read TGTGCCAGCAGAAAAAGACTAGCGGGGTACGAGCAGTACTTC.

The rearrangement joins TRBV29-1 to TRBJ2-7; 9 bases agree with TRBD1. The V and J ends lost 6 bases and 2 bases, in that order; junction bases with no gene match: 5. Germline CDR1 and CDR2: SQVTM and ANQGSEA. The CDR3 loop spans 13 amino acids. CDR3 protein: CSVATGGPYEQYF. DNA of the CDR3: TGCAGCGTCGCGACAGGGGGTCCCTACGAGCAGTACTTC.

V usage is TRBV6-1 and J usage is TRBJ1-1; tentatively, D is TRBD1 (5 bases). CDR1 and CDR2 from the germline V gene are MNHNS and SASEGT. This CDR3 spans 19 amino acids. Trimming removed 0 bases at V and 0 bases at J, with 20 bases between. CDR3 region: CASSEAVGGIWTLNTEAFF. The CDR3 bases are TGTGCCAGCAGTGAAGCCGTGGGGGGAATATGGACACTGAACACTGAAGCTTTCTTT.

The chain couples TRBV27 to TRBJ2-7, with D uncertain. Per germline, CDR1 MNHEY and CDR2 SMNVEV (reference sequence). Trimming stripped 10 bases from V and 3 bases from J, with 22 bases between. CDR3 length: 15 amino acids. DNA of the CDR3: TGTGCCACCTCGCTTATTAGTAGATCGGGCTACGAGCAGTACTTC. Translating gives CATSLISRSGYEQYF.

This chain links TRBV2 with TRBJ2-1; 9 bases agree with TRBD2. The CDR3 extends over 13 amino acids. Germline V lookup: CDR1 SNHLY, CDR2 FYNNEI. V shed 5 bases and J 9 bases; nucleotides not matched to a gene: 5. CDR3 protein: CASSTGLAGEQFF. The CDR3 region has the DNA TGTGCCAGCAGTACGGGACTAGCCGGTGAGCAGTTCTTC.

The CDR3 DNA sequence: TGTGCCAGCAGTGACATCGCCAGCGGGAGGGATGAGCAGTTCTTC. Amino acids: CASSDIASGRDEQFF. V is TRBV6-4 and J is TRBJ2-1; 10 bases map to TRBD2. The CDR3 runs to 15 residues. J lost 8 bases, V lost 2 bases, and 6 bases had no gene match. Germline lookup yields CDR1 MRHNA and CDR2 SNTAGT.

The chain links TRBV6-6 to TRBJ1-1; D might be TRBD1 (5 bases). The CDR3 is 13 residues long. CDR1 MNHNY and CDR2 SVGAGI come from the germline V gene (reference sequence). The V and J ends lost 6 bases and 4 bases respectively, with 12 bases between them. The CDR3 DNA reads TGTGCCAGCAGGTCTACGGGGGTCACTGAAGCTTTCTTT. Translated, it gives CASRSTGVTEAFF.

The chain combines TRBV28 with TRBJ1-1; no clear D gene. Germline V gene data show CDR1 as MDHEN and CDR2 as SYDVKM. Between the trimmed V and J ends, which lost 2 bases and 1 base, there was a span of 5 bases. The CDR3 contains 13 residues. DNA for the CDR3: TGTGCCAGCAGTTTACGAGGGAACACTGAAGCTTTCTTT. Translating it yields CASSLRGNTEAFF.

This chain's CDR3 is CASSTTSGGAVTGELFF. The CDR3 DNA reads TGTGCCAGCAGCACGACTAGCGGGGGGGCCGTGACCGGGGAGCTGTTTTTT. The genes are TRBV9 and TRBJ2-2, with 14 bases that match TRBD2. Germline lookup yields CDR1 SGDLS and CDR2 YYNGEE. Unmatched junction bases numbered 7, after V lost 4 bases and J lost 5 bases. The CDR3 extends over 17 amino acids.

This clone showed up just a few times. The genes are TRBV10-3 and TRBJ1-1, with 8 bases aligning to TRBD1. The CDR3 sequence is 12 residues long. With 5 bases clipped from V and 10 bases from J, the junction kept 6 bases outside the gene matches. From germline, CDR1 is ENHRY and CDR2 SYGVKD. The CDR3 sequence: CAISLDRASAFF. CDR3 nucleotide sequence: TGTGCCATCAGTCTGGACAGGGCGTCAGCTTTCTTT.

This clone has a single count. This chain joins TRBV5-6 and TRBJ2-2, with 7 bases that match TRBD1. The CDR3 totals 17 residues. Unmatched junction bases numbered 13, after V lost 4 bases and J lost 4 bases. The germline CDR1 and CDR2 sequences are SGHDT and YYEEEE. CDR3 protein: CASSQLTGTVGTGELFF. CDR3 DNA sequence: TGTGCCAGCAGCCAATTAACCGGGACAGTAGGCACCGGGGAGCTGTTTTTT.

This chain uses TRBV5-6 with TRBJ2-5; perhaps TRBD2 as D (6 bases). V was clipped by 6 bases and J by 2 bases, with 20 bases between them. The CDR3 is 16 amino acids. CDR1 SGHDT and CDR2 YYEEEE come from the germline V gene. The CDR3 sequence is CASNTRGRPRQETQYF. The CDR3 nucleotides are TGTGCCAGCAATACAAGAGGGAGGCCTCGACAAGAGACCCAGTACTTC.

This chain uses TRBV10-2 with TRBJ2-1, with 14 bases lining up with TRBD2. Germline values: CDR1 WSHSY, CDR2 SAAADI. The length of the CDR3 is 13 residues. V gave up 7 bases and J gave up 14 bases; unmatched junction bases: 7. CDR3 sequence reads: CASTETSGGAEFF. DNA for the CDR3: TGCGCCAGCACCGAGACTAGCGGGGGGGCCGAGTTCTTC.

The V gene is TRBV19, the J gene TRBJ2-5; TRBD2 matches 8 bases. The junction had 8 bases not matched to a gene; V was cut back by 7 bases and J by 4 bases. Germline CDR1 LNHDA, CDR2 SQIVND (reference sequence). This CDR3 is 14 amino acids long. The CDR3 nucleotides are TGTGCCAGTACCACCGGACTAGCAGGAGAGACCCAGTACTTC. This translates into CASTTGLAGETQYF.

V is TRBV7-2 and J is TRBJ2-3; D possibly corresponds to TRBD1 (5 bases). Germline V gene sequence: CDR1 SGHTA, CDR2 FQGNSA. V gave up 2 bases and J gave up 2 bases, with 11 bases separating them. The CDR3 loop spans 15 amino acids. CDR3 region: CASSLLRGPTDTQYF. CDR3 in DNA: TGTGCCAGCAGCTTACTAAGGGGTCCCACAGATACGCAGTATTTT.

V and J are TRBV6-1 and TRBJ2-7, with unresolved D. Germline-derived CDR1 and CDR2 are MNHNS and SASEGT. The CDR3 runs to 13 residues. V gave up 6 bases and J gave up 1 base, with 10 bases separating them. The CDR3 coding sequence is TGTGCCAGCAGCGCTAGTCTGTCCTACGAGCAGTACTTC. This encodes CASSASLSYEQYF.

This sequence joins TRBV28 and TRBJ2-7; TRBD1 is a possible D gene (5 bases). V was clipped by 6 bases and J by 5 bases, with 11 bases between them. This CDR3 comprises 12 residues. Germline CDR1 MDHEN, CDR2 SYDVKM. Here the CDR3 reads CASSLARDEQYF. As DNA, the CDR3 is TGTGCCAGCAGCTTAGCCAGGGACGAGCAGTACTTC.